The 8 T cell receptor beta chains below were found in one sample sequenced in a study of cytomegalovirus exposure and HLA in healthy donors. Researchers ran the PCR with 60 Vbeta and 13 Jbeta primers. Only in-frame clones appear in the TCRdb table, and some are missing; sequencing was by immunoSEQ multiplex PCR. The sample has under 150,000 clones; 82% are singletons. Sequenced sample: PBMCs. The source of these receptors is a male donor in good health and CMV-seropositive.

V is TRBV4-2 and J is TRBJ2-1; 10 nucleotides agree with TRBD2. With V trimmed by 0 bases and J by 9 bases, 8 bases remained unmatched. Germline V gene sequence: CDR1 LGHNA, CDR2 YNFKEQ. There are 16 residues in the CDR3. This CDR3 reads CASSQDQSGRASEQFF. In DNA, the CDR3 is TGTGCCAGCAGCCAAGATCAGAGCGGGAGGGCCTCTGAGCAGTTCTTC.

The V gene is TRBV5-4, the J gene TRBJ2-7, with TRBD1 identical over 7 bases. The CDR3 covers 15 residues. Germline V CDR1 and CDR2: SGHNT, YYREEE (reference sequence). With V trimmed by 1 base and J by 3 bases, 7 bases remained unmatched. The CDR3 reads CASSLSTAGGYEQYF. The CDR3 region has the DNA TGTGCCAGCAGCTTGAGTACCGCAGGGGGCTACGAGCAGTACTTC.

The chain recombines TRBV6-5 with TRBJ1-4; no firm D call. This CDR3 is built from 13 residues. The V and J ends lost 4 bases and 7 bases respectively, with 10 bases between them. Germline V gene data show CDR1 as MNHEY and CDR2 as SVGAGI. CDR3 in amino acids: CASSSPGVEKLFF. The CDR3 DNA reads TGTGCCAGCAGTTCACCGGGTGTTGAAAAACTGTTTTTT.

V gene TRBV5-4 combines with J gene TRBJ2-3, with 12 positions matching TRBD2. CDR3 length equals 17 residues. CDR1 is SGHNT, CDR2 YYREEE, per germline (reference sequence). The J segment lost 3 bases and the V segment lost 4 bases, leaving 9 bases of the junction unmatched. The CDR3 spells CASSGRTSGISTDTQYF. CDR3 coding DNA: TGTGCCAGCAGCGGAAGGACTAGCGGGATTTCTACAGATACGCAGTATTTT.

The chain recombines TRBV9 with TRBJ2-7, with D hard to call. The CDR3 covers 15 residues. V was shortened by 0 bases and J by 2 bases, with 12 bases between the two germline ends. Germline loops: CDR1 SGDLS, CDR2 YYNGEE. The CDR3: CASSVDSTSTYEQYF. The CDR3 bases are TGTGCCAGCAGCGTAGACTCTACCTCCACCTACGAGCAGTACTTC.

J is TRBJ2-7 and V is TRBV7-9; the match to TRBD2 covers 7 bases. Looked up from germline, CDR1 is SEHNR and CDR2 is FQNEAQ (reference sequence). J gave up 5 bases and V 7 bases, and 11 bases lay outside the gene matches. The CDR3 length is 14 residues. CDR3 region: CASTPRAGADEQYF. The CDR3 DNA reads TGTGCCAGCACCCCTCGGGCGGGAGCGGACGAGCAGTACTTC.

This clone has only a few counts. The chain uses TRBV5-5 and TRBJ1-4; the match to TRBD1 covers 9 bases. The CDR3 length is 19 residues. Unmatched junction bases numbered 18, after V lost 4 bases and J lost 5 bases. Germline-derived CDR1 and CDR2 are SGHKS and YYEKEE (reference sequence). The CDR3 coding sequence is TGTGCCAGCAGCAAACTCCCTCGACAGGGGGAGGAAAAAAATGAAAAACTGTTTTTT. Residues: CASSKLPRQGEEKNEKLFF. Drawing the rest from reference TRBV5-5 and TRBJ1-4, the complete variable domain is DAGVTQSPTHLIKTRGQQVTLRCSPISGHKSVSWYQQVLGQGPQFIFQYYEKEERGRGNFPDRFSARQFPNYSSELNVNALLLGDSALYLCASSKLPRQGEEKNEKLFFGSGTQLSVL.

V is TRBV29-1 and J is TRBJ2-1, with TRBD2 identical over 12 bases. Germline CDR1 reads SQVTM; CDR2 reads ANQGSEA. V trimming: 4 bases; J trimming: 9 bases; junction bases outside the gene matches: 1. CDR3 size: 12 residues. CDR3 DNA: TGCAGCGTTGGACTAGCGGGGGCTGAGCAGTTCTTC. Translation: CSVGLAGAEQFF.